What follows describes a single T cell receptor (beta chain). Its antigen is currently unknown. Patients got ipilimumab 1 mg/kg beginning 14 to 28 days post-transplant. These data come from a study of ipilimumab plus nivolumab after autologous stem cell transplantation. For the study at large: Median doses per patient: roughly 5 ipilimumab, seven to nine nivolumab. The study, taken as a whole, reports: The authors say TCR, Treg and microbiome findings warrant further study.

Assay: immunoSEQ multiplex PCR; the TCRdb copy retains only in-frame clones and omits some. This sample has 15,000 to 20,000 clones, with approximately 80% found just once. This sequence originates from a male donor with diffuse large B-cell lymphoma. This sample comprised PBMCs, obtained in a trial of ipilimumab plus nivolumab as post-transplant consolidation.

The CDR3 reads CASRPGTATGNTIYF. In DNA form, the CDR3 reads TGTGCCAGCAGACCTGGGACAGCCACGGGAAACACCATATATTTT. The V and J genes are TRBV4-2 and TRBJ1-3; TRBD1 agrees at 7 bases. V was clipped by 6 bases and J by 4 bases; unmatched bases: 9. CDR3 size: 15 residues. CDR1 is LGHNA, CDR2 YNFKEQ, per germline.